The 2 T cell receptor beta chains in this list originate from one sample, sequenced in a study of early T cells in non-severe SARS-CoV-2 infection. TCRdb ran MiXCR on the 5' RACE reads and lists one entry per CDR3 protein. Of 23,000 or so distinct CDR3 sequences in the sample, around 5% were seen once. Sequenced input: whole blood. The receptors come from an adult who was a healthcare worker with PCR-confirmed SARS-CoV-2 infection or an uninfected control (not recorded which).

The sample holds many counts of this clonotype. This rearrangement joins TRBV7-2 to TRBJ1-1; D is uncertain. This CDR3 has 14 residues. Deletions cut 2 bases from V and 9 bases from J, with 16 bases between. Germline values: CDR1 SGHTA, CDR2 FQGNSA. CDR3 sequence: CASSLRSDPLKAFF. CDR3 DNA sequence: TGTGCCAGCAGCTTAAGGTCGGACCCCCTAAAAGCTTTCTTT.

The CDR3 nucleotides are TGTGCCAGCAGTTACTCCCCGGACTCTGGAAACACCATATATTTT. It translates to CASSYSPDSGNTIYF. The chain is built from TRBV6-6 and TRBJ1-3; the D is unclear. The V end lost 0 bases, the J end lost 0 bases, and 6 bases lay between the germline ends. Per germline, CDR1 MNHNY and CDR2 SVGAGI (reference sequence). The CDR3 sequence is 15 residues long.